A single sample is the source of the 26 T cell receptor beta chains below, sequenced in a study of post-analysis software for immune sequencing data. Study results and limitations: Patients showed TRBV5-6, TRBV5-1 and TRBV20-1 among five TRBV segments more frequent than in controls.

These receptors have no identified antigens. Prepared TCR beta cDNA libraries contained unique molecular identifiers. From the PCR reads, TCRdb called clonotypes with MiXCR, one entry per CDR3 protein. This repertoire shows a few hundred thousand distinct CDR3 sequences, roughly 45% found once; its top ten account for roughly an eighth. The sequencing sample was made of blood. These receptors all stem from a girl aged 5-17 years with multiple sclerosis.

This clonotype was counted a few times. The chain combines TRBV12-3 or TRBV12-4 with TRBJ2-3; TRBD2 aligns across 11 bases. V lost 2 bases to trimming and J lost 6 bases; unmatched junction nucleotides: 7. CDR3 length equals 16 residues. The CDR3 spells CASSLRLAGGGDTQYF. Written as DNA, the CDR3 is TGTGCCAGCAGTTTAAGGCTAGCGGGAGGAGGGGATACGCAGTATTTT.

The rearrangement joins TRBV5-6 to TRBJ2-5; the D gene is possibly TRBD2 (5 bases). This CDR3 contains 15 residues. Germline V gene lookup returns CDR1 SGHDT and CDR2 YYEEEE. V dropped 4 bases and J dropped 2 bases, with 15 bases sitting between them. The CDR3 loop is CASSLVLEGQETQYF. CDR3 DNA sequence: TGTGCCAGCAGCCTCGTTCTCGAGGGTCAAGAGACCCAGTACTTC.

The chain has TRBV11-2 and TRBJ2-1, with 7 bases fitting TRBD2. V shed 5 bases, J shed 5 bases, and the junction held 6 bases outside the gene matches. This CDR3 is 14 amino acids long. CDR1 and CDR2 (germline): SGHAT, FQNNGV. The CDR3 loop is CASSPGLPHNEQFF. The CDR3 DNA is TGTGCCAGCAGCCCGGGACTACCCCACAATGAGCAGTTCTTC.

This clonotype was found a few times. The genes are TRBV20-1 and TRBJ2-1; D gene uncertain. CDR3 length: 13 amino acids. Deletions cut 6 bases from V and 10 bases from J, with 19 bases between. From germline, CDR1 is DFQATT and CDR2 SNEGSKA (reference sequence). CDR3: CSASPVGVREQFF. The CDR3 DNA is TGCAGTGCCTCCCCCGTGGGCGTCCGGGAGCAGTTCTTC.

This clonotype has only a few counts. The chain uses TRBV4-3 and TRBJ2-7; D remains ambiguous. Germline-derived CDR1 and CDR2 are LGHNA and YSLEER. Trimming stripped 0 bases from V and 3 bases from J, with 6 bases between. The CDR3 totals 13 residues. The CDR3 DNA follows: TGCGCCAGCAGCCAAGAACCGGGCTACGAGCAGTACTTC. It specifies CASSQEPGYEQYF.

The chain has TRBV20-1 and TRBJ2-5, with D uncertain. Germline CDR1 DFQATT, CDR2 SNEGSKA (reference sequence). The V end lost 3 bases, the J end lost 5 bases, and 4 bases lay between the germline ends. The CDR3 has 10 amino acids. The CDR3 here is CSASIETQYF. CDR3 nucleotides: TGCAGTGCTAGTATCGAGACCCAGTACTTC.

V and J are TRBV27 and TRBJ2-7; weak D call: TRBD1 (6 bases). Trimming left V 2 bases short and J 2 bases short, with 13 bases between. Germline assignment: CDR1 MNHEY and CDR2 SMNVEV (reference sequence). The CDR3 length is 15 residues. CDR3 DNA sequence: TGTGCCAGCAGTTTAACGGGGACATCGGCCTACGAGCAGTACTTC. It translates to CASSLTGTSAYEQYF.

This clonotype occurred a few times. The chain is built from TRBV2 and TRBJ2-4; D uncertain. V was cut by 2 bases and J by 3 bases, with 23 bases left in between. Germline V CDR1 and CDR2: SNHLY, FYNNEI. The CDR3 contains 19 residues. The CDR3 nucleotides are TGTGCCAGCAGTGAATTTCGTGATTTACCCCATCTAAACAAAAACATTCAGTACTTC. Its protein product is CASSEFRDLPHLNKNIQYF.

This clonotype turned up a few times. The CDR3, as DNA: TGTGCCAGCAGCCCAATAGCGGGACAATCCTACAATGAGCAGTTCTTC. Protein sequence: CASSPIAGQSYNEQFF. V gene TRBV27 combines with J gene TRBJ2-1; 8 positions agree with TRBD2. The junction had 8 bases not matched to a gene; V was cut back by 6 bases and J by 1 base. CDR3 size: 16 residues. Looked up from germline, CDR1 is MNHEY and CDR2 is SMNVEV (reference sequence).

This clonotype was seen a few times. V gene TRBV20-1 combines with J gene TRBJ2-1, with 9 bases lining up with TRBD2. CDR3 size: 14 residues. Germline-derived CDR1 and CDR2 are DFQATT and SNEGSKA (reference sequence). CDR3: CSCRAGGSYNEQFF. For the CDR3, the DNA is TGCAGCTGTAGAGCGGGAGGTTCCTACAATGAGCAGTTCTTC.

The genes are TRBV10-3 and TRBJ2-5; 14 nucleotides match TRBD2. Germline V gene lookup returns CDR1 ENHRY and CDR2 SYGVKD. The CDR3 covers 15 residues. Trimming removed 4 bases from V and 3 bases from J; junction bases left unmatched: 1. The CDR3 coding sequence is TGTGCCATCAGTGGGGGACTAGCGGGGGAAGAGACCCAGTACTTC. This codes for CAISGGLAGEETQYF.

There are a few counts of this clonotype. The V and J genes are TRBV6-5 and TRBJ1-2, with unresolved D. The CDR3 is 14 amino acids. Deletions cut 3 bases from V and 4 bases from J, with 12 bases between. Germline CDR1 is MNHEY and CDR2 is SVGAGI. The CDR3 protein is CASSYSGRAYGYTF. The CDR3 DNA is TGTGCCAGCAGTTATAGCGGCAGAGCCTATGGCTACACCTTC.

This chain links TRBV3-1 with TRBJ2-5; 8 bases are a match to TRBD2. The CDR3 runs to 14 residues. The ends lost 2 bases at V and 3 bases at J; junction bases unmatched: 2. Germline-derived CDR1 and CDR2 are LGHDT and YNNKEL (reference sequence). The CDR3 DNA is TGTGCCAGCAGCCAAACAGCGGGAGAAGAGACCCAGTACTTC. Its translation is CASSQTAGEETQYF.

This clonotype appeared a few times. For the CDR3, the DNA is TGCGCCAGCAGCCAAGATCGGCTAGCAGCGGATGAGCAGTTCTTC. Translated, it gives CASSQDRLAADEQFF. The chain joins TRBV4-1 to TRBJ2-1; the D gene is possibly TRBD2 (5 bases). The CDR3 has 15 residues. Germline CDR1 and CDR2: MGHRA and YSYEKL. The V end lost 0 bases, the J end lost 8 bases, and 14 bases lay between the germline ends.

The chain joins TRBV7-9 to TRBJ2-1; D assignment may be TRBD1 or TRBD2 (5 bases each). V was cut by 10 bases and J by 2 bases, with 12 bases left in between. The CDR3 is 13 residues long. Germline CDR1 reads SEHNR; CDR2 reads FQNEAQ (reference sequence). This chain's CDR3 is CATQEGTYNEQFF. The CDR3 DNA reads as TGTGCCACCCAAGAGGGGACCTACAATGAGCAGTTCTTC.

This clonotype is a singleton in its sample. The chain joins TRBV29-1 to TRBJ2-7, with a possible D match to TRBD2 (5 bases). CDR3 length: 11 amino acids. The germline V gene encodes CDR1 SQVTM and CDR2 ANQGSEA. The CDR3 is CGGRSAYEQYF. Written as DNA, the CDR3 is TGCGGCGGCCGTAGCGCCTACGAGCAGTACTTC.

This clonotype came up a few times. The chain links TRBV29-1 to TRBJ2-3, with 7 positions matching TRBD1. J lost 4 bases, V lost 0 bases, and 4 bases had no gene match. CDR3 size: 14 residues. Germline values: CDR1 SQVTM, CDR2 ANQGSEA. CDR3 loop: CSVEDGQGADTQYF. The DNA of the CDR3 is TGCAGCGTTGAAGATGGGCAGGGGGCAGATACGCAGTATTTT.

This chain connects TRBV28 to TRBJ2-7, with 7 bases lining up with TRBD2. Germline lookup yields CDR1 MDHEN and CDR2 SYDVKM. Unmatched junction bases numbered 12, after V lost 5 bases and J lost 2 bases. The CDR3 consists of 16 residues. In DNA, the CDR3 is TGTGCCAGCAGTCGGGGGGTGGGCAGGGAAGCCTACGAGCAGTACTTC. It specifies CASSRGVGREAYEQYF. The complete variable domain, with remaining parts taken from reference TRBV28 and TRBJ2-7, reads DVKVTQSSRYLVKRTGEKVFLECVQDMDHENMFWYRQDPGLGLRLIYFSYDVKMKEKGDIPEGYSVSREKKERFSLILESASTNQTSMYLCASSRGVGREAYEQYFGPGTRLTVT.

This clonotype has just a few counts. The chain employs TRBV7-2 and TRBJ2-3; 13 bases line up with TRBD2. CDR1 SGHTA and CDR2 FQGNSA come from the germline V gene. Trimming removed 2 bases from V and 4 bases from J; junction bases left unmatched: 3. CDR3 length equals 16 residues. The CDR3 here is CASSLSGLAGPDTQYF. In DNA form, the CDR3 reads TGTGCCAGCAGCTTATCGGGACTAGCGGGACCAGATACGCAGTATTTT.

The rearrangement uses TRBV10-3 and TRBJ2-7, with TRBD1 matching 7 bases. The V segment lost 2 bases and the J segment 0 bases; nucleotides outside the gene matches: 7. Per germline, CDR1 ENHRY and CDR2 SYGVKD. CDR3 length: 16 amino acids. CDR3 region: CAISEPIDRVSYEQYF. In nucleotides, the CDR3 is TGTGCCATCAGTGAGCCAATAGACAGGGTCTCCTACGAGCAGTACTTC.

This clonotype was seen more than once but under ten times. The J gene is TRBJ1-2, the V gene TRBV24-1; D call uncertain. This CDR3 region has 8 residues. The germline V gene has CDR1 KGHDR and CDR2 SFDVKD. Trimming pared 12 bases from V and 4 bases from J, leaving 2 bases between. Here the CDR3 reads CASYGYTF. CDR3 sequence (DNA): TGTGCCTCCTATGGCTACACCTTC.

This clonotype was seen only a few times. V gene TRBV29-1 combines with J gene TRBJ1-1; D ambiguous. V gave up 7 bases and J gave up 0 bases, with 9 bases separating them. The length of the CDR3 is 12 residues. CDR1 is SQVTM, CDR2 ANQGSEA, per germline. CDR3 DNA: TGCAGCGACTTCACGATGAACACTGAAGCTTTCTTT. Protein sequence: CSDFTMNTEAFF.

The chain recombines TRBV29-1 with TRBJ1-1, with D perhaps TRBD1 (5 bases). CDR1 and CDR2 from the germline V gene are SQVTM and ANQGSEA. Trimming pared 6 bases from V and 5 bases from J, leaving 10 bases between. This CDR3 contains 11 residues. The CDR3 spells CSVRGATEAFF. The CDR3 DNA follows: TGCAGCGTACGTGGGGCGACTGAAGCTTTCTTT.

The chain is built from TRBV5-1 and TRBJ2-5, with D perhaps TRBD1 or TRBD2 (6 bases each). The germline V and J ends were trimmed by 4 bases and 2 bases, with 9 bases remaining between them. From germline, CDR1 is SGHRS and CDR2 YFSETQ. The CDR3 totals 13 residues. CDR3 region: CASSAGTQETQYF. The CDR3 bases are TGCGCCAGCAGCGCGGGGACACAAGAGACCCAGTACTTC. The entire variable domain, with the rest obtained from reference TRBV5-1 and TRBJ2-5, is as follows: KAGVTQTPRYLIKTRGQQVTLSCSPISGHRSVSWYQQTPGQGLQFLFEYFSETQRNKGNFPGRFSGRQFSNSRSEMNVSTLELGDSALYLCASSAGTQETQYFGPGTRLLVL.

This sequence joins TRBV28 and TRBJ2-1; 8 bases line up with TRBD2. The germline V gene has CDR1 MDHEN and CDR2 SYDVKM. The junction had 6 bases not matched to a gene; V was cut back by 3 bases and J by 5 bases. This CDR3 comprises 15 residues. The CDR3 protein is CASSLGLDYDNEQFF. CDR3 nucleotide sequence: TGTGCCAGCAGTTTGGGACTAGATTACGACAATGAGCAGTTCTTC.

The J gene is TRBJ2-7, the V gene TRBV27; D unresolved. The V end was cut by 2 bases, the J end by 2 bases, with 7 bases between. The CDR3 sequence is 13 residues long. Germline values: CDR1 MNHEY, CDR2 SMNVEV (reference sequence). CDR3 sequence reads: CASSLTSTYEQYF. The CDR3 region has the DNA TGTGCCAGCAGTTTAACTTCTACCTACGAGCAGTACTTC.